These 24 T cell receptor beta chains were all obtained from the same sample, sequenced in a study of cytomegalovirus exposure and HLA in healthy donors. PCR was performed using 60 Vbeta and 13 Jbeta primers. TCRdb's table, derived via immunoSEQ multiplex PCR, lists solely in-frame clones and lacks some. The sample includes roughly 120,000 clones, 73% of them seen just once. The sequenced sample was PBMCs. All receptors come from a man between 35 and 55 years old in good health and CMV-seronegative.

This clone was detected once. The V and J genes are TRBV7-9 and TRBJ2-1, with 9 bases lining up with TRBD2. Germline CDR1 SEHNR, CDR2 FQNEAQ (reference sequence). V shed 5 bases and J 3 bases; nucleotides not matched to a gene: 5. CDR3 length: 15 residues. This CDR3 is CASSQVLAGYNEQFF. In DNA, the CDR3 is TGTGCCAGCAGCCAAGTACTAGCGGGCTACAATGAGCAGTTCTTC.

The chain is built from TRBV21-1 and TRBJ2-7; TRBD2, the D gene given by the table, was not confirmed from the DNA. TRBV21-1 is marked as a pseudogene. The CDR3 contains 21 residues. The DNA for the CDR3 is TGTGCCAGCAGCAAGCTCTATAGCCTCGGTGAGGAAATTAGGAGCTCCTACGAGCAGTACTTC. Its protein product is CASSKLYSLGEEIRSSYEQYF.

CDR3 residues: CASGRGTEAFF. CDR3 bases: TGTGCCTCGGGGAGAGGCACTGAAGCTTTCTTT. V and J are TRBV30 and TRBJ1-1; D is ambiguous. Germline lookup yields CDR1 GTSNPN and CDR2 SVGIG (reference sequence). V was pared by 7 bases and J by 4 bases, with 10 bases between. The CDR3 loop spans 11 amino acids. The variable domain in full, completed from reference TRBV30 and TRBJ1-1, reads SQTIHQWPATLVQPVGSPLSLECTVEGTSNPNLYWYRQAAGRGLQLLFYSVGIGQISSEVPQNLSASRPQDRQFILSSKKLLLSDSGFYLCASGRGTEAFFGQGTRLTVV.

This clone was recorded a few times. This rearrangement joins TRBV5-4 to TRBJ2-3; 7 positions match TRBD2. CDR3 length: 17 amino acids. Germline loops: CDR1 SGHNT, CDR2 YYREEE (reference sequence). The junction had 8 bases not matched to a gene; V was cut back by 0 bases and J by 1 base. The CDR3 sequence is CASSLETSLLGTDTQYF. CDR3 bases: TGTGCCAGCAGCTTGGAGACTAGCTTGTTGGGCACAGATACGCAGTATTTT.

This clone was seen more than once but under ten times. The chain combines TRBV18 with TRBJ2-1; TRBD1 is a possible D gene (6 bases). V was cut by 4 bases and J by 8 bases, with 21 bases left in between. CDR1 KGHSH and CDR2 LQKENI come from the germline V gene. The CDR3 has 16 residues. The CDR3 is CASSRLVGAQPDEQFF. The CDR3 bases are TGTGCCAGCTCACGTCTCGTGGGGGCTCAGCCGGATGAGCAGTTCTTC.

This clone was counted only a few times. The CDR3 region has the DNA TGTGCCAGCAGCTCACTGGACAGGGGTTCCTACGAGCAGTACTTC. It translates to CASSSLDRGSYEQYF. This sequence joins TRBV7-9 and TRBJ2-7; the match to TRBD1 covers 9 bases. Germline CDR1 SEHNR, CDR2 FQNEAQ (reference sequence). V was clipped by 4 bases and J by 1 base; unmatched bases: 5. The CDR3 has 15 amino acids.

V is TRBV4-2 and J is TRBJ1-1, with TRBD1 matching 9 bases. The ends lost 2 bases at V and 2 bases at J; junction bases unmatched: 3. This CDR3 is 15 amino acids long. Germline loops: CDR1 LGHNA, CDR2 YNFKEQ. The CDR3 sequence: CASSQKDRGNTEAFF. CDR3 in DNA: TGTGCCAGCAGCCAAAAGGACAGGGGAAACACTGAAGCTTTCTTT.

This rearrangement joins TRBV5-1 to TRBJ2-3; TRBD1 might be the D (6 bases). In germline, CDR1 is SGHRS, CDR2 YFSETQ. V gave up 2 bases and J gave up 0 bases, with 10 bases separating them. This CDR3 is built from 15 residues. CDR3 amino acids: CASSFSDRSTDTQYF. DNA for the CDR3: TGCGCCAGCAGCTTTTCCGACAGGAGCACAGATACGCAGTATTTT. Complete variable domain (other parts from reference TRBV5-1 and TRBJ2-3): KAGVTQTPRYLIKTRGQQVTLSCSPISGHRSVSWYQQTPGQGLQFLFEYFSETQRNKGNFPGRFSGRQFSNSRSEMNVSTLELGDSALYLCASSFSDRSTDTQYFGPGTRLTVL.

The V call is TRBV5-4, the J call TRBJ2-4, with D possibly being TRBD1 (5 bases). Germline V gene data show CDR1 as SGHNT and CDR2 as YYREEE (reference sequence). V dropped 4 bases and J dropped 9 bases, with 17 bases sitting between them. The CDR3 contains 14 residues. CDR3 region: CASSVDSALSIQYF. The CDR3 bases are TGTGCCAGCAGCGTCGACAGTGCCCTCTCCATTCAGTACTTC.

With respect to this clone: Different DNA sequences within this sample yield the same CDR3. The chain recombines TRBV29-1 with TRBJ2-1; 9 nucleotides match TRBD1. Germline V gives CDR1 SQVTM, CDR2 ANQGSEA. V shed 3 bases, J shed 4 bases, and the junction held 4 bases outside the gene matches. The CDR3 totals 14 residues. CDR3 protein: CSVEGQGFYNEQFF. The CDR3 nucleotides are TGCAGCGTTGAGGGACAGGGATTTTACAATGAGCAGTTCTTC.

This chain links TRBV6-1 with TRBJ2-1; 9 nucleotides match TRBD2. Germline V gives CDR1 MNHNS, CDR2 SASEGT. Trimming cost V 3 bases and J 1 base; bases outside gene matches: 4. There are 16 residues in the CDR3. The CDR3 sequence: CASSDLRGGSYNEQFF. CDR3 coding DNA: TGTGCCAGCAGTGATTTGCGGGGGGGATCCTACAATGAGCAGTTCTTC.

Points on this clone: The junction departs from germline at one end; a sequencing error may be responsible. This chain joins TRBV5-1 and TRBJ2-1; possible D gene TRBD2, 5 bases. The CDR3 sequence is 12 residues long. Germline V gene sequence: CDR1 SGHRS, CDR2 YFSETQ. The CDR3: CASNLGVDEQFF. For the CDR3, the DNA is TGCGCCAGCAACTTGGGAGTGGATGAGCAGTTCTTC.

This rearrangement joins TRBV6-6 to TRBJ1-4; a possible D gene is TRBD1 (5 bases). The CDR3 contains 15 residues. Germline CDR1 MNHNY, CDR2 SVGAGI (reference sequence). The V and J ends lost 11 bases and 5 bases respectively, with 21 bases between them. The CDR3 DNA reads TGTGCCTCTAGGGGCGCCCCAGGTTGGAATGAAAAACTGTTTTTT. Protein sequence: CASRGAPGWNEKLFF.

The V gene is TRBV6-1, the J gene TRBJ1-5, with TRBD1 matching over 7 bases. The CDR3 is 15 amino acids. Germline V CDR1 and CDR2: MNHNS, SASEGT. V was clipped by 6 bases and J by 3 bases; unmatched bases: 8. The CDR3 DNA reads TGTGCCAGCAGATCGGACAGGACATCCAATCAGCCCCAGCATTTT. As protein: CASRSDRTSNQPQHF.

This rearrangement joins TRBV19 to TRBJ1-1; D may be TRBD1 (6 bases). CDR1 is LNHDA, CDR2 SQIVND, per germline (reference sequence). V lost 5 bases to trimming and J lost 1 base, with 17 bases between them. The CDR3 runs to 16 residues. Here the CDR3 DNA reads TGTGCCAGTAGTGAACAGGGCCCTGCGGGGAACACTGAAGCTTTCTTT. This encodes CASSEQGPAGNTEAFF.

The genes are TRBV19 and TRBJ2-7, with a weak D call TRBD2 (6 bases). V lost 4 bases and J 2 bases, leaving 18 bases between the germline ends. The germline V gene encodes CDR1 LNHDA and CDR2 SQIVND (reference sequence). The CDR3 contains 16 residues. The CDR3 nucleotides read TGTGCCAGTAGTACCACCGGGACTCGCCACCCCTACGAGCAGTACTTC. It translates to CASSTTGTRHPYEQYF.

The chain has TRBV9 and TRBJ1-1; D possibly corresponds to TRBD1 (5 bases). CDR1 and CDR2 (germline): SGDLS, YYNGEE. The CDR3 covers 15 residues. The V gene lost 3 bases and the J gene lost 0 bases, with 12 bases spanning the gap. The CDR3 spells CASSGPSGVNTEAFF. The CDR3 bases are TGTGCCAGCAGCGGGCCATCGGGGGTGAACACTGAAGCTTTCTTT.

V is TRBV28 and J is TRBJ1-2; the D is unclear. V lost 8 bases and J lost 2, with 6 bases in between. The CDR3 is made up of 11 amino acids. Germline CDR1 reads MDHEN; CDR2 reads SYDVKM. This chain's CDR3 is CASEQNYGYTF. Here the CDR3 DNA reads TGTGCCAGCGAACAGAACTATGGCTACACCTTC.

This chain joins TRBV5-1 and TRBJ2-7; no firm D call. The CDR3 has 15 residues. The V gene lost 0 bases and the J gene lost 3 bases, with 13 bases spanning the gap. Germline V gene lookup returns CDR1 SGHRS and CDR2 YFSETQ. CDR3 sequence: CASSLGWATFYEQYF. The CDR3 DNA reads as TGCGCCAGCAGCTTGGGGTGGGCTACTTTCTACGAGCAGTACTTC. The full variable domain, its missing parts supplied by reference TRBV5-1 and TRBJ2-7, is KAGVTQTPRYLIKTRGQQVTLSCSPISGHRSVSWYQQTPGQGLQFLFEYFSETQRNKGNFPGRFSGRQFSNSRSEMNVSTLELGDSALYLCASSLGWATFYEQYFGPGTRLTVT.

The chain has TRBV5-4 and TRBJ2-7; no definite D call. CDR1 and CDR2 (germline): SGHNT, YYREEE (reference sequence). V lost 4 bases to trimming and J lost 7 bases, with 21 bases between them. CDR3 length: 15 amino acids. The CDR3 DNA is TGTGCCAGCAGCCTGGAGACTCCTGCTCTCGGGGAGCAGTACTTC. Translated: CASSLETPALGEQYF.

V is TRBV4-2 and J is TRBJ2-7; 8 nucleotides match TRBD1. The CDR3 is 15 residues long. Trimming at V came to 4 bases and at J to 7 bases, leaving 12 bases not matched to a gene. The V gene's germline CDR1 is LGHNA and CDR2 YNFKEQ. CDR3 bases: TGTGCCAGCAGCCCCTCTGCGGGGACAGGATGGGAGCAGTACTTC. It encodes CASSPSAGTGWEQYF.

This rearrangement joins TRBV18 to TRBJ2-7; D not resolved. The germline V gene has CDR1 KGHSH and CDR2 LQKENI. V lost 2 bases and J 3 bases, leaving 14 bases between the germline ends. CDR3 length equals 15 residues. The CDR3 DNA follows: TGTGCCAGCTCACCAACTACCGGGTCCCACTACGAGCAGTACTTC. Residues: CASSPTTGSHYEQYF.

The chain employs TRBV27 and TRBJ1-1, with 8 bases identical to TRBD1. The V gene end was trimmed by 3 bases and the J gene end by 4 bases; junction bases not matched to a gene: 4. Germline V gene lookup returns CDR1 MNHEY and CDR2 SMNVEV (reference sequence). CDR3 size: 14 residues. CDR3 in amino acids: CASSFRTGGTEAFF. The CDR3 bases are TGTGCCAGCAGTTTTCGAACAGGGGGCACTGAAGCTTTCTTT.

The chain couples TRBV14 to TRBJ1-6, with D maybe TRBD1 (6 bases). In germline, CDR1 is SGHDN, CDR2 FVKESK. V was cut by 4 bases and J by 5 bases, with 18 bases left in between. This CDR3 is built from 17 residues. The CDR3 DNA is TGTGCCAGCAGCCGACCCTCCACGCAGGGGAATAATTCACCCCTCCACTTT. It specifies CASSRPSTQGNNSPLHF.